Below, 8 T cell receptor beta chains from the same sample are listed, as sequenced in a study of cytotoxic CD8 clonotypes in ibrutinib-treated CLL. Here immunoSEQ multiplex PCR was the method, and the copy in TCRdb shows in-frame clones only, minus some. The data show a few hundred thousand clones, 80% seen once. The material was PBMCs, obtained before ibrutinib treatment. The source is a human donor with chronic lymphocytic leukemia.

The chain recombines TRBV27 with TRBJ1-2; weak D call: TRBD1 (5 bases). CDR1 is MNHEY and CDR2 is SMNVEV in the germline V gene (reference sequence). The germline V and J ends were trimmed by 5 bases and 4 bases, with 11 bases remaining between them. The CDR3 covers 13 residues. The CDR3 loop reads CASSPGGSYGYTF. CDR3 DNA: TGTGCCAGCAGTCCGGGGGGTAGCTATGGCTACACCTTC.

The CDR3 DNA sequence: TGTGCCAGCAGCTTCTCAGGGACCGGGAGCGGCACTGAAGCTTTCTTT. Translation: CASSFSGTGSGTEAFF. The rearrangement links TRBV7-9 to TRBJ1-1, with D perhaps matching TRBD1 (5 bases). Germline V CDR1 and CDR2: SEHNR, FQNEAQ (reference sequence). This CDR3 is built from 16 residues. Trimming removed 3 bases from V and 4 bases from J, with 18 bases in between. The whole variable domain, filled in from reference TRBV7-9 and TRBJ1-1, reads DTGVSQNPRHKITKRGQNVTFRCDPISEHNRLYWYRQTLGQGPEFLTYFQNEAQLEKSRLLSDRFSAERPKGSFSTLEIQRTEQGDSAMYLCASSFSGTGSGTEAFFGQGTRLTVV.

V usage is TRBV4-2 and J usage is TRBJ2-7; 8 bases align to TRBD1. Germline trimming cut 0 bases from V and 2 bases from J; bases unmatched to any gene: 9. From germline, CDR1 is LGHNA and CDR2 YNFKEQ. This CDR3 is 17 amino acids long. The CDR3 bases are TGTGCCAGCAGCCAAGACCCCGGACAGGGTGCCACCTACGAGCAGTACTTC. It translates to CASSQDPGQGATYEQYF.

The chain employs TRBV5-6 and TRBJ1-5; D might be TRBD1 (5 bases). Germline V gives CDR1 SGHDT, CDR2 YYEEEE. This CDR3 has 15 residues. Trimming left V 4 bases short and J 2 bases short, with 13 bases between. The CDR3 loop is CASSRRDPRNQPQHF. The CDR3 DNA is TGTGCCAGCAGCCGCCGGGACCCCCGCAATCAGCCCCAGCATTTT. Together with reference TRBV5-6 and TRBJ1-5, the CDR3 gives the full variable domain: DAGVTQSPTHLIKTRGQQVTLRCSPKSGHDTVSWYQQALGQGPQFIFQYYEEEERQRGNFPDRFSGHQFPNYSSELNVNALLLGDSALYLCASSRRDPRNQPQHFGDGTRLSIL.

This clone was counted a few times. The gene calls are TRBV27 and TRBJ2-6; D gene ambiguous. There are 16 residues in the CDR3. The V end was cut by 5 bases, the J end by 0 bases, with 11 bases between. CDR1 is MNHEY and CDR2 is SMNVEV in the germline V gene (reference sequence). The DNA of the CDR3 is TGTGCCAGCAGTAAACTCACAGCCTCTGGGGCCAACGTCCTGACTTTC. Protein: CASSKLTASGANVLTF.

The rearrangement uses TRBV7-2 and TRBJ2-7; no reliable D call. Per the germline V gene, CDR1 is SGHTA and CDR2 is FQGNSA. Trimming stripped 2 bases from V and 3 bases from J, with 11 bases between. The CDR3 has 14 amino acids. The CDR3 reads CASSLRSQIYEQYF. DNA for the CDR3: TGTGCCAGCAGCTTACGCTCACAGATCTACGAGCAGTACTTC.

This chain links TRBV29-1 with TRBJ1-1, with 8 bases fitting TRBD1. The germline V gene has CDR1 SQVTM and CDR2 ANQGSEA. J was trimmed by 7 bases and V by 4 bases; bases with no gene match: 8. The CDR3 has 13 residues. The CDR3 region has the DNA TGCAGCGTTGCAAGGACAGGGACTCTTGAAGCTTTCTTT. Translation gives CSVARTGTLEAFF.

This sequence joins TRBV29-1 and TRBJ2-5; D possibly corresponds to TRBD2 (5 bases). The germline V gene encodes CDR1 SQVTM and CDR2 ANQGSEA. Trimming took off 4 bases at V and 5 bases at J, with 20 bases between the two ends. The CDR3 sequence is 15 residues long. The CDR3 coding sequence is TGCAGCGTTGGTAGAAGATTAGCAAGGAGGGAGACCCAGTACTTC. This sequence encodes CSVGRRLARRETQYF.